This T cell receptor (beta chain) was retrieved from a study of blood T cell repertoires in COVID-19. Participants came from around 25 US areas, aged roughly 18 to 100 years. Sequencing used immunoSEQ multiplex PCR; TCRdb keeps in-frame clones, though not all of them. The top ten clones hold around 2% of a sample with about 300,000 clones, 85% of them seen once. Germline loops: CDR1 MDHEN, CDR2 SYDVKM. The CDR3 sequence is 17 residues long. V dropped 1 base and J dropped 0; count of bases not matched to a gene: 5. There are a few counts of this clone. The sequencing sample was made of PBMCs or T cells enriched from blood (not recorded which). The receptor comes from a woman between 25 and 40 years old who had been exposed to COVID-19. The rearrangement links TRBV28 to TRBJ1-5; 8 bases agree with TRBD1. In DNA form, the CDR3 reads TGTGCCAGCAGTTTATCGGGCAGGGGGCATAGCAATCAGCCCCAGCATTTT. It is translated as CASSLSGRGHSNQPQHF. The whole variable domain, filled in from reference TRBV28 and TRBJ1-5, reads DVKVTQSSRYLVKRTGEKVFLECVQDMDHENMFWYRQDPGLGLRLIYFSYDVKMKEKGDIPEGYSVSREKKERFSLILESASTNQTSMYLCASSLSGRGHSNQPQHFGDGTRLSIL.